The clone carrying this TCR beta chain has just one count. Its antigen is not known. The sample belongs to a study of cytomegalovirus exposure and HLA in healthy donors. Background on the study: Most donors, 81% of more than 300 genotyped, fell in the Caucasian-associated ancestry cluster. Broader study findings: When analyzed later, the rates of TCR association showed variation by HLA locus, with DRB1 the most and HLA-C the fewest. A few chains linked to CMV were shown in vitro to be specific for CMV antigens.

The PCR employed 60 Vbeta primers together with 13 Jbeta primers. Method: immunoSEQ multiplex PCR; TCRdb's copy keeps in-frame clones and lacks some. The sample carries approximately 89,000 clones, approximately 71% recorded once. Germline V gene lookup returns CDR1 SEHNR and CDR2 FQNEAQ (reference sequence). V lost 0 bases and J 4 bases, leaving 15 bases between the germline ends. This CDR3 contains 16 residues. The chain employs TRBV7-9 and TRBJ1-2; no clear D gene. The specimen was PBMCs. The sequence was collected from a man aged 25-40 years in good health and CMV-seronegative. CDR3 region: CASSLAETGGSYGYTF. The CDR3, as DNA: TGTGCCAGCAGCTTAGCAGAGACCGGCGGGTCCTATGGCTACACCTTC.